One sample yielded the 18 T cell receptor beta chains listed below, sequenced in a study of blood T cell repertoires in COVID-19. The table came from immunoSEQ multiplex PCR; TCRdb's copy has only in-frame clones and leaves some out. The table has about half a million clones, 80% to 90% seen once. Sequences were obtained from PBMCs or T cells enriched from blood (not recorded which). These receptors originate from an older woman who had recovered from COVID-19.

The CDR3 DNA sequence: TGTGCCATCAAAGTCGGGACAGCCGGCTACACCTTC. Translated, it gives CAIKVGTAGYTF. This rearrangement joins TRBV10-3 to TRBJ1-2; 7 bases line up with TRBD1. V dropped 7 bases and J dropped 8; count of bases not matched to a gene: 7. Germline CDR1 and CDR2: ENHRY and SYGVKD. The CDR3 is 12 amino acids.

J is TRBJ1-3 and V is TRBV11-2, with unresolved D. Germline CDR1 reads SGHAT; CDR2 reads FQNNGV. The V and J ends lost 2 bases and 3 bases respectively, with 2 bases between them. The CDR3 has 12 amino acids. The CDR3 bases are TGTGCCAGCAGCTTACTTGGAAACACCATATATTTT. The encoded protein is CASSLLGNTIYF.

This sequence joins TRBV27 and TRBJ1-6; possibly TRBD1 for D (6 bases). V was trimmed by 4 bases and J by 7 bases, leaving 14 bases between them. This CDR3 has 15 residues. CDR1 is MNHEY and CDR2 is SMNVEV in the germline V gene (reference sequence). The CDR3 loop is CASSSWGHLNSPLHF. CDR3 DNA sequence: TGTGCCAGCAGTTCATGGGGACATTTGAATTCACCCCTCCACTTT.

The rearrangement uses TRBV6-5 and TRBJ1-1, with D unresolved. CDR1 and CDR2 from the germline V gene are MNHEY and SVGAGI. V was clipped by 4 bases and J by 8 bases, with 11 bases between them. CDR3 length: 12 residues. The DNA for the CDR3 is TGTGCCAGCAGTTCGGCGGTGGCAGAAGCTTTCTTT. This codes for CASSSAVAEAFF.

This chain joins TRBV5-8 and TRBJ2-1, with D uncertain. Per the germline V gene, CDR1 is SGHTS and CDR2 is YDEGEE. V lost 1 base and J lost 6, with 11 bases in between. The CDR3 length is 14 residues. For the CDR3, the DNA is TGTGCCAGCAGCTTGAGTGGGCCCCCCAATGAGCAGTTCTTC. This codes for CASSLSGPPNEQFF.

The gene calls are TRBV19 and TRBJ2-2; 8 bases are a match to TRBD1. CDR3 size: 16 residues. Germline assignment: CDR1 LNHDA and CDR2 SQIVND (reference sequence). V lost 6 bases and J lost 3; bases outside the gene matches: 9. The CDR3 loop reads CASSKIRGRDTGELFF. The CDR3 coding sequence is TGTGCCAGTAGCAAAATCAGGGGGCGCGACACCGGGGAGCTGTTTTTT. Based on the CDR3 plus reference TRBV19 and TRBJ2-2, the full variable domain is DGGITQSPKYLFRKEGQNVTLSCEQNLNHDAMYWYRQDPGQGLRLIYYSQIVNDFQKGDIAEGYSVSREKKESFPLTVTSAQKNPTAFYLCASSKIRGRDTGELFFGEGSRLTVL.

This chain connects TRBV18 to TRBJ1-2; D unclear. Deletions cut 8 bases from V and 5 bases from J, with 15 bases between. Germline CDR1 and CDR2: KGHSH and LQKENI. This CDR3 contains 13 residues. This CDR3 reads CASQPEGRYGYTF. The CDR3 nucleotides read TGTGCCAGCCAACCTGAGGGCAGGTATGGCTACACCTTC.

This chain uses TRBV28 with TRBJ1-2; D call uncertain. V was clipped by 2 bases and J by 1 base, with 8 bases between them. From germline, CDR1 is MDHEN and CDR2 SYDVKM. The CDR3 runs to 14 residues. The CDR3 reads CASSLGQVNYGYTF. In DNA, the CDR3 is TGTGCCAGCAGTTTAGGGCAGGTTAACTATGGCTACACCTTC.

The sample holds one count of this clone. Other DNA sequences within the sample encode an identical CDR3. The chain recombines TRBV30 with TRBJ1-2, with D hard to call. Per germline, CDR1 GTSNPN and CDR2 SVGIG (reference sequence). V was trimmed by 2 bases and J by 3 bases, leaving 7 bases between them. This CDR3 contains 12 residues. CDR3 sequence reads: CAWSPGDYGYTF. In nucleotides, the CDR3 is TGTGCCTGGAGTCCGGGAGACTATGGCTACACCTTC.

CDR3 in DNA: TGTGCCAGTAGCTCCACAGGGGGACGCAATCAGCCCCAGCATTTT. Encoded protein: CASSSTGGRNQPQHF. The chain couples TRBV19 to TRBJ1-5; 8 nucleotides agree with TRBD1. V dropped 6 bases and J dropped 2; count of bases not matched to a gene: 6. The CDR3 runs 15 residues. Germline lookup yields CDR1 LNHDA and CDR2 SQIVND (reference sequence).

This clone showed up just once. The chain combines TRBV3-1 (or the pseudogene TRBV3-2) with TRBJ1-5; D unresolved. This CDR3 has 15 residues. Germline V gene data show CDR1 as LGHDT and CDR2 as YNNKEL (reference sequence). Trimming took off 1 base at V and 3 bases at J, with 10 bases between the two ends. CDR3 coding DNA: TGTGCCAGCAGCCAAGGTGCGGGGATCAATCAGCCCCAGCATTTT. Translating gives CASSQGAGINQPQHF.

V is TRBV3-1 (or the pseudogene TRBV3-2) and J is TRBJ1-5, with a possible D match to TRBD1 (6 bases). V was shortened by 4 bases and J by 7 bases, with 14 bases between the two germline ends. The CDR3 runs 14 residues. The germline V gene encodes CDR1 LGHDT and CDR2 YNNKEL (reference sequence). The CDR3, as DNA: TGTGCCAGCAGCCGTGGACAGAAAGGGCAGCCCCAGCATTTT. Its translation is CASSRGQKGQPQHF.

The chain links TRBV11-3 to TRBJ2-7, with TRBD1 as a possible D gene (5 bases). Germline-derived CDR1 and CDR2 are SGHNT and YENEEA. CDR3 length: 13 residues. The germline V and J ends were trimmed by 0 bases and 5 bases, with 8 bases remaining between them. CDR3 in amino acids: CASSLDRVDEQYF. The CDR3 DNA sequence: TGTGCCAGCAGCTTAGACAGGGTCGACGAGCAGTACTTC.

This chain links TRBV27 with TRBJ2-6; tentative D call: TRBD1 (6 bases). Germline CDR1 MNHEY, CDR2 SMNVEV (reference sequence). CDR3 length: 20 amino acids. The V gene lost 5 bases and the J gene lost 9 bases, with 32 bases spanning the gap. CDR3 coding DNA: TGTGCCAGCAGTCTATGGGGACAAGGGGAAGTTTTTGGAGAAAGCAACGTCCTGACTTTC. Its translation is CASSLWGQGEVFGESNVLTF.

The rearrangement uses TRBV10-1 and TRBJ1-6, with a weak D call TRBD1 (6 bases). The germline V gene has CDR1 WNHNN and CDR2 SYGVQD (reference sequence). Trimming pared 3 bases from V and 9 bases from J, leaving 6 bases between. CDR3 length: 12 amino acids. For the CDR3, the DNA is TGCGCCAGCAGTGAAGGGGGTTCACCCCTCCACTTT. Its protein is CASSEGGSPLHF.

CDR3 DNA sequence: TGTGCCACCAGTGATCGGGACTTCGGGGATACGCAGTATTTT. This codes for CATSDRDFGDTQYF. The chain couples TRBV24-1 to TRBJ2-3; possible D gene TRBD2, 6 bases. V lost 3 bases and J 6 bases, leaving 12 bases between the germline ends. The CDR3 runs 14 residues. Germline CDR1 KGHDR, CDR2 SFDVKD.

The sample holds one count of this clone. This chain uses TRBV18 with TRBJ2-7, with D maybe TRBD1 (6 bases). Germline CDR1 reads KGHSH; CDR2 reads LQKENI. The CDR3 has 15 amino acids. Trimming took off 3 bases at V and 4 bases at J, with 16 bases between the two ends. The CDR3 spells CASSPTGRSYYEQYF. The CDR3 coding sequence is TGTGCCAGCTCACCGACAGGAAGAAGTTATTACGAGCAGTACTTC.

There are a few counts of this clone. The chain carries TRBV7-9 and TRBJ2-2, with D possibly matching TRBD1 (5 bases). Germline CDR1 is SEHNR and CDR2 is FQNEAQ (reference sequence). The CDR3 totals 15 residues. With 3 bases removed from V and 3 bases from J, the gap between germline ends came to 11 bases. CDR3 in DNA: TGTGCCAGCAGCTTTAGTTGGGGCCACACCGGGGAGCTGTTTTTT. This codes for CASSFSWGHTGELFF.